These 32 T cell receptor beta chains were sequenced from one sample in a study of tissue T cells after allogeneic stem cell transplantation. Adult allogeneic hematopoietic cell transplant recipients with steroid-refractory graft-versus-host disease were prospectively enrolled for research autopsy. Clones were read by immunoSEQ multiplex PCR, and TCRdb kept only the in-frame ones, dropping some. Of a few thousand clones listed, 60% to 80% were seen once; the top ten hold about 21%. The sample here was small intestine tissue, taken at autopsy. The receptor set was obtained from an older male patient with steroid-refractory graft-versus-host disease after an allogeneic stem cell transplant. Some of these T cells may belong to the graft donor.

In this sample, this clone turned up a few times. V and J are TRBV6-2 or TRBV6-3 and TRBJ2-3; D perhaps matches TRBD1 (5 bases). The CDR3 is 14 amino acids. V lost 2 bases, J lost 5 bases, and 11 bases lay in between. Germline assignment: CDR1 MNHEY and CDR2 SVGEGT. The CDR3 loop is CASSYGAPGDTQYF. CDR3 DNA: TGTGCCAGCAGTTACGGGGCACCGGGAGATACGCAGTATTTT.

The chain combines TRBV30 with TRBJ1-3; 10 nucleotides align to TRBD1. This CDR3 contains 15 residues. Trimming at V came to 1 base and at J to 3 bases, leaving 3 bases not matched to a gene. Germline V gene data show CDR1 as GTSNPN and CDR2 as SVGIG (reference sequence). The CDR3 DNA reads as TGTGCCTGGAGTGGACAGGGGGCGCGTGGAAACACCATATATTTT. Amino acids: CAWSGQGARGNTIYF.

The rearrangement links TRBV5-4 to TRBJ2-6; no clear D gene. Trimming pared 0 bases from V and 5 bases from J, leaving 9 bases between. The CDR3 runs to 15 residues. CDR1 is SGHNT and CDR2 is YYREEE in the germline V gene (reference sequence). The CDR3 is CASSLGGERANVLTF. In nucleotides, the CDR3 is TGTGCCAGCAGCTTGGGCGGAGAACGGGCCAACGTCCTGACTTTC.

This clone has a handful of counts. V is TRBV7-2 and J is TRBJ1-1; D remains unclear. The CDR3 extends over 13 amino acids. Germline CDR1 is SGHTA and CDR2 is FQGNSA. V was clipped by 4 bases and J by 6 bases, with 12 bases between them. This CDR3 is CASSSYSPSEAFF. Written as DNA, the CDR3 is TGTGCCAGCAGCTCATACAGTCCCTCTGAAGCTTTCTTT.

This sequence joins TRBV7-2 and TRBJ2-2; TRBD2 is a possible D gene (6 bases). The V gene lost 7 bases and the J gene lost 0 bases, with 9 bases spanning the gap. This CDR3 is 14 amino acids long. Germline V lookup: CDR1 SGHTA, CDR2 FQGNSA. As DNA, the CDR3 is TGTGCCAGCACCCGACTAGCGAACACCGGGGAGCTGTTTTTT. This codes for CASTRLANTGELFF.

In DNA form, the CDR3 reads TGTGCCAGCAGTGAATGGGGGAGGAGCACAGATACGCAGTATTTT. It translates to CASSEWGRSTDTQYF. The V call is TRBV6-4, the J call TRBJ2-3, with D possibly TRBD2 on 6 matching bases. V was trimmed by 3 bases and J by 0 bases, leaving 10 bases between them. The CDR3 length is 15 residues. Germline V CDR1 and CDR2: MRHNA, SNTAGT.

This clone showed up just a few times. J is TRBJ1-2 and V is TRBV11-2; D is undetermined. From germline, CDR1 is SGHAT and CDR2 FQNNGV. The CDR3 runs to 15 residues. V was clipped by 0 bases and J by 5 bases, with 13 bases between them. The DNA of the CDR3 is TGTGCCAGCAGCTTAGATTTTAGGCAGCTATATGGCTACACCTTC. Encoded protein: CASSLDFRQLYGYTF.

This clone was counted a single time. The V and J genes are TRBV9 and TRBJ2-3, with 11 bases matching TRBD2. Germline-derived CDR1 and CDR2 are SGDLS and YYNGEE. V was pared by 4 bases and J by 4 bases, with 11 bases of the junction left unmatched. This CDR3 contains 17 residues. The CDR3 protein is CASSPRLAGTRADTQYF. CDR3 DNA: TGTGCCAGCAGCCCACGACTAGCGGGGACCCGGGCAGATACGCAGTATTTT. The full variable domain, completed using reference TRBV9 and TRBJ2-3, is DSGVTQTPKHLITATGQRVTLRCSPRSGDLSVYWYQQSLDQGLQFLIQYYNGEERAKGNILERFSAQQFPDLHSELNLSSLELGDSALYFCASSPRLAGTRADTQYFGPGTRLTVL.

This CDR3 reads CSGTGDSTDTQYF. The CDR3 bases are TGCAGCGGGACAGGGGATAGCACAGATACGCAGTATTTT. The rearrangement uses TRBV29-1 and TRBJ2-3; 9 nucleotides line up with TRBD1. CDR1 is SQVTM, CDR2 ANQGSEA, per germline. The CDR3 sequence is 13 residues long. With V trimmed by 7 bases and J by 0 bases, 2 bases remained unmatched.

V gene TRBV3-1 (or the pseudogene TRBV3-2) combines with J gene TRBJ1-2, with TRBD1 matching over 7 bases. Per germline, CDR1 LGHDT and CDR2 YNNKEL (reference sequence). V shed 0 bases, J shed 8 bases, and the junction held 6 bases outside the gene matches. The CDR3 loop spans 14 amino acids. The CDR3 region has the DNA TGTGCCAGCAGCCAAGATCAACAGGGGTTGGGCTACACCTTC. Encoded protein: CASSQDQQGLGYTF.

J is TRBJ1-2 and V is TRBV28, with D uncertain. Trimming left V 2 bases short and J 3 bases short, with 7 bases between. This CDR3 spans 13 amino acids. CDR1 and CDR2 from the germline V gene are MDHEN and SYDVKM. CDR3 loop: CASSLDRYYGYTF. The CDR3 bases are TGTGCCAGCAGTTTAGACCGGTACTATGGCTACACCTTC.

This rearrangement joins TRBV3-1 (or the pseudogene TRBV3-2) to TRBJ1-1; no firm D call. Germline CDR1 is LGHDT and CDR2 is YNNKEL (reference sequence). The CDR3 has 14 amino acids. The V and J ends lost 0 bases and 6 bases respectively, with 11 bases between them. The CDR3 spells CASSQDWMDPEAFF. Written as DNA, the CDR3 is TGTGCCAGCAGCCAAGATTGGATGGACCCTGAAGCTTTCTTT.

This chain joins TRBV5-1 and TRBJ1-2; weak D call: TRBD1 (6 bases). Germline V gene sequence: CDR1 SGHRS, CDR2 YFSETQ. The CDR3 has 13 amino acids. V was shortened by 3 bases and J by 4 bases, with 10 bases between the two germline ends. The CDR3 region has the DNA TGCGCCAGCAGCTCAGGACAGCTCTATGGCTACACCTTC. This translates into CASSSGQLYGYTF.

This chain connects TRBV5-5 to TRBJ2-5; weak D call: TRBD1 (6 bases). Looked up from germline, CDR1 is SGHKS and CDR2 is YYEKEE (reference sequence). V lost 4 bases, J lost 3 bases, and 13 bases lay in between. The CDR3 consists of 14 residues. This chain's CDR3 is CASSKTGREETQYF. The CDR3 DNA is TGTGCCAGCAGCAAGACAGGAAGGGAAGAGACCCAGTACTTC.

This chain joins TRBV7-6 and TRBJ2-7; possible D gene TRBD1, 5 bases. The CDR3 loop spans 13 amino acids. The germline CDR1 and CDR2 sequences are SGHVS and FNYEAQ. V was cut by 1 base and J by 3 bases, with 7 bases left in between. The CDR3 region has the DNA TGTGCCAGCAGCTTAGGCAGGGACTACGAGCAGTACTTC. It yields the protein CASSLGRDYEQYF. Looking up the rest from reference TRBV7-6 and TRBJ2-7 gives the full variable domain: GAGVSQSPRYKVTKRGQDVALRCDPISGHVSLYWYRQALGQGPEFLTYFNYEAQQDKSGLPNDRFSAERPEGSISTLTIQRTEQRDSAMYRCASSLGRDYEQYFGPGTRLTVT.

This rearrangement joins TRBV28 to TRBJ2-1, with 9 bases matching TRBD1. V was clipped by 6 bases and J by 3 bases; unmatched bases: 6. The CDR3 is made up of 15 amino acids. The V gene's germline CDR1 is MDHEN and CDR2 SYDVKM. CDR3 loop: CASRVQGANYNEQFF. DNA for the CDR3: TGTGCCAGCAGGGTACAGGGGGCGAACTACAATGAGCAGTTCTTC.

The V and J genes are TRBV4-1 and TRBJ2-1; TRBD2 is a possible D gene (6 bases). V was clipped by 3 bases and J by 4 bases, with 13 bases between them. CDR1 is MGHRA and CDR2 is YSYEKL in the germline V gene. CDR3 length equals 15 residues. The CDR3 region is CASSHAGNRYNEQFF. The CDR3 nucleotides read TGCGCCAGCAGCCACGCGGGGAATAGGTACAATGAGCAGTTCTTC.

CDR3 nucleotides: TGTGCCTGGAGGGGGACAGGGGGCTACGAGCAGTACTTC. Encoded protein: CAWRGTGGYEQYF. This rearrangement joins TRBV30 to TRBJ2-7; 11 bases line up with TRBD1. V lost 3 bases to trimming and J lost 3 bases; unmatched junction nucleotides: 1. The CDR3 runs 13 residues. Germline values: CDR1 GTSNPN, CDR2 SVGIG (reference sequence).

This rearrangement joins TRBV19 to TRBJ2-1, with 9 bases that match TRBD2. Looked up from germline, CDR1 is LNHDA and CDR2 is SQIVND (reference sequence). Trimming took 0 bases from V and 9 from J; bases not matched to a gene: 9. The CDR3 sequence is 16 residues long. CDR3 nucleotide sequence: TGTGCCAGTAGTATAGATTCTGGGGTGCGGGGGGGTGAGCAGTTCTTC. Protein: CASSIDSGVRGGEQFF.

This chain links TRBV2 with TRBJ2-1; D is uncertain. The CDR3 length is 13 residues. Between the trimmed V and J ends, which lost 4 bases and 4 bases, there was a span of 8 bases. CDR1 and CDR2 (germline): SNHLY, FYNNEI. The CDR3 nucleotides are TGTGCCAGCAGTGTTGTCCGATACAATGAGCAGTTCTTC. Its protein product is CASSVVRYNEQFF.

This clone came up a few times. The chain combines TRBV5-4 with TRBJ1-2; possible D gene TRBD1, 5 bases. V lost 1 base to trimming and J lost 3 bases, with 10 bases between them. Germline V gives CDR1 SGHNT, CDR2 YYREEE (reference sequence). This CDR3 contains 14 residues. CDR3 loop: CASSLWTSDYGYTF. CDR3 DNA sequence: TGTGCCAGCAGCTTGTGGACAAGCGACTATGGCTACACCTTC.

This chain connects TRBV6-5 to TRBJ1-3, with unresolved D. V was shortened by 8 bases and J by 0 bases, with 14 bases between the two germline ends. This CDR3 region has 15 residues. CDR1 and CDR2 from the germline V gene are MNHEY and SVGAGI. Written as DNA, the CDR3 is TGTGCCAGCTCCAGGCGGCCCGTCTCTGGAAACACCATATATTTT. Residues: CASSRRPVSGNTIYF.

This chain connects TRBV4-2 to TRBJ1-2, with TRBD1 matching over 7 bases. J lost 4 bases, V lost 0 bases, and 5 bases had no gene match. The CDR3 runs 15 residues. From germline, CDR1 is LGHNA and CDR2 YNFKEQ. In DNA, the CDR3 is TGTGCCAGCAGCCAAGACCGGACAGGCCCCTATGGCTACACCTTC. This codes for CASSQDRTGPYGYTF.

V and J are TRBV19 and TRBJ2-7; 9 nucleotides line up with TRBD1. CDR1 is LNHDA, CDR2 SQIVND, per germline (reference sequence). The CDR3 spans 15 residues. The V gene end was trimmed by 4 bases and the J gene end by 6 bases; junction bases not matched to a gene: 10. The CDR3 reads CASSTGTGSPGEQYF. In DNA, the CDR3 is TGTGCCAGTAGTACCGGGACAGGGTCTCCGGGCGAGCAGTACTTC.

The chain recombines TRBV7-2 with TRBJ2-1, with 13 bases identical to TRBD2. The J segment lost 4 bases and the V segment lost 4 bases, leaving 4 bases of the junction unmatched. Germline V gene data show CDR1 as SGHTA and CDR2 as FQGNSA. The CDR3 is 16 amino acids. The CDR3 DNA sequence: TGTGCCAGCAGCTGGACTAGCGGGGGCACGTACAATGAGCAGTTCTTC. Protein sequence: CASSWTSGGTYNEQFF.

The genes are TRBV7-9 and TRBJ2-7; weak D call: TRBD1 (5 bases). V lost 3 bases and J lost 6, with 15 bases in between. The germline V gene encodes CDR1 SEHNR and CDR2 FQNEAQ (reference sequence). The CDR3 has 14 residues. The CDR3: CASSLGPGSVEQYF. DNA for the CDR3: TGTGCCAGCAGCTTGGGCCCAGGGTCTGTCGAGCAGTACTTC.

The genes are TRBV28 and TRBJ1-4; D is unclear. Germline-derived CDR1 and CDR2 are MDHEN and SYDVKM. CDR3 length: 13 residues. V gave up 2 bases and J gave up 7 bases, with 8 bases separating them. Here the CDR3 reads CASSLPRREKLFF. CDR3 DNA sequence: TGTGCCAGCAGTTTACCCAGACGTGAAAAACTGTTTTTT.

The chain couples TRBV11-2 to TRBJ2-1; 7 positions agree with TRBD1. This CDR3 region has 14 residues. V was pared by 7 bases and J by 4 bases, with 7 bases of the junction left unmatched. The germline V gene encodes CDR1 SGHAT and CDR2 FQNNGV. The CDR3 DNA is TGTGCCAGCATTCAGGGGGTCGATTACAATGAGCAGTTCTTC. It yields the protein CASIQGVDYNEQFF.

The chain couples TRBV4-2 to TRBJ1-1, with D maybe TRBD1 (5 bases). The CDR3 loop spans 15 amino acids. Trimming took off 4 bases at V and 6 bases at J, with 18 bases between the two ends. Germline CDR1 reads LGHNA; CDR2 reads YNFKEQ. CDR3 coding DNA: TGTGCCAGCAGCCGGCAGGGAGGAAGTCACTCTGAAGCTTTCTTT. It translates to CASSRQGGSHSEAFF.

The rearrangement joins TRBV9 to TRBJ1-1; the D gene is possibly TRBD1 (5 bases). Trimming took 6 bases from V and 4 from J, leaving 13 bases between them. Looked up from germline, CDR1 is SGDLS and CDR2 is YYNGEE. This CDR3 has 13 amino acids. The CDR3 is CASNLLGGTEAFF. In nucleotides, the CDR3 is TGTGCCAGCAACTTACTCGGGGGCACTGAAGCTTTCTTT.

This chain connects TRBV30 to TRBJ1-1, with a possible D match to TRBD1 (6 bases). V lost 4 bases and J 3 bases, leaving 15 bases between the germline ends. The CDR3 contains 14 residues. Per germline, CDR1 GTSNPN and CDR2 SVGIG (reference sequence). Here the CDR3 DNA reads TGTGCCTGGACTGGAGGGGGGGCGCACACTGAAGCTTTCTTT. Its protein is CAWTGGGAHTEAFF.

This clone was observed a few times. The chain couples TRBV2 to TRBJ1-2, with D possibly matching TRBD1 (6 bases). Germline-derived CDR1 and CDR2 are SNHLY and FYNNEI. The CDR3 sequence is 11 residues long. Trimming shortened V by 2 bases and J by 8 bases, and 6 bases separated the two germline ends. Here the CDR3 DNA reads TGTGCCAGCAGTGAACAGGGGGGCTACACCTTC. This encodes CASSEQGGYTF. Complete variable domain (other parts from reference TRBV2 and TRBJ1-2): EPEVTQTPSHQVTQMGQEVILRCVPISNHLYFYWYRQILGQKVEFLVSFYNNEISEKSEIFDDQFSVERPDGSNFTLKIRSTKLEDSAMYFCASSEQGGYTFGSGTRLTVV.